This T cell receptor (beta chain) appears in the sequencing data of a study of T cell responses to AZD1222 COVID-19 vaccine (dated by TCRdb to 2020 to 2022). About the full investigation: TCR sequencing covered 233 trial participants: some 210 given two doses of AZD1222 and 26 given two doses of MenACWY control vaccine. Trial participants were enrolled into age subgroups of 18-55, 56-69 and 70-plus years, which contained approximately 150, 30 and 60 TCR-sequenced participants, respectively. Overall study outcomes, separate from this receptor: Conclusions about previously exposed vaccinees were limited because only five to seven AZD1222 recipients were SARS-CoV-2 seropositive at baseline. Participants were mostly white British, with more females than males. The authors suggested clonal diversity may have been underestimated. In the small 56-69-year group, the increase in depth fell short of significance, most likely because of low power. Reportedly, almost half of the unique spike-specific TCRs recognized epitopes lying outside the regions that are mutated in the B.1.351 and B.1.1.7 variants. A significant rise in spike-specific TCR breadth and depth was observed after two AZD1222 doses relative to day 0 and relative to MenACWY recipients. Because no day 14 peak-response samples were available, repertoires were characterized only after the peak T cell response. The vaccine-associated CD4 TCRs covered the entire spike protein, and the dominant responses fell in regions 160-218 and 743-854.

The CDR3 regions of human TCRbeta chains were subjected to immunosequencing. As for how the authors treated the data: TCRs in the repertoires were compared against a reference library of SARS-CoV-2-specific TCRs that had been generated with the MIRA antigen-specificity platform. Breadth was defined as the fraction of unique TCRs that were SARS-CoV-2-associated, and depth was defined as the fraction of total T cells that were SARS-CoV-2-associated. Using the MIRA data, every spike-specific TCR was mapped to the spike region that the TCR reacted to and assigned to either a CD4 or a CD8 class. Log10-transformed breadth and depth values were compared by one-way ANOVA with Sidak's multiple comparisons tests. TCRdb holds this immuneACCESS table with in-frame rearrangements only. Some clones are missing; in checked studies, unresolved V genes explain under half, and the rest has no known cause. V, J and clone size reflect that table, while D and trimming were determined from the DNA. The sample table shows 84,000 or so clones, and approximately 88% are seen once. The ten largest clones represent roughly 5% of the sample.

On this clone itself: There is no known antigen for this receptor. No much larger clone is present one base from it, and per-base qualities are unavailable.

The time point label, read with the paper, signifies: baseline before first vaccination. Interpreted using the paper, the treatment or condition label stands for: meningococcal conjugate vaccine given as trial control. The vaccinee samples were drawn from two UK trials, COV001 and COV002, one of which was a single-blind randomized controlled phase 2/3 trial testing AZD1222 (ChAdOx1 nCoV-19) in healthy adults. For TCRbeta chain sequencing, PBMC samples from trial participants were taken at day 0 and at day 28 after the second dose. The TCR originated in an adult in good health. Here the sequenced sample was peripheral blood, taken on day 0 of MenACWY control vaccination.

The CDR3 in this case is CASSERQGYTEAFF. The nucleotides read TGTGCCAGCAGTGAGCGCCAGGGTTACACTGAAGCTTTCTTT. The chain links TRBV2 with TRBJ1-1; TRBD1 is possibly the D segment (5 matching bases). Looking up the germline V gene yields CDR1 SNHLY and CDR2 FYNNEI. The CDR3 starts with the cysteine, ends with the phenylalanine, and has 14 residues. CDR3 DNA only is kept here, 42 bases in frame from base 1. Deletion took 3 bases off V and 3 bases off J, with a span of 11 bases between the germline ends.